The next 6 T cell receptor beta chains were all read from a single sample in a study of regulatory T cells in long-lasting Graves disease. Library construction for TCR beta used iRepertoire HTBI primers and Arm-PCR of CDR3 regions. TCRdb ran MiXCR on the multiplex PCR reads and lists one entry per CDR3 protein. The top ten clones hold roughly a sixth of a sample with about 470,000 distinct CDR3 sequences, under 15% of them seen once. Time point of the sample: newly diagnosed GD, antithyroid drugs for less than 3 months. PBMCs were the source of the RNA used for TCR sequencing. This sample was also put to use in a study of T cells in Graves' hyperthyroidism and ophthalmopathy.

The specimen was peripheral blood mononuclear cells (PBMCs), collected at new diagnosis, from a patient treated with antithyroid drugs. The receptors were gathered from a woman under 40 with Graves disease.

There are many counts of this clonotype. CDR3 DNA sequence: TGTGCCAGCAGTGAAGGGCGAAGCCAAGAGACCCAGTACTTC. Translation gives CASSEGRSQETQYF. The V call is TRBV2, the J call TRBJ2-5; D not resolved. CDR1 SNHLY and CDR2 FYNNEI come from the germline V gene. The length of the CDR3 is 14 residues. Trimming removed 1 base from V and 1 base from J, with 7 bases in between.

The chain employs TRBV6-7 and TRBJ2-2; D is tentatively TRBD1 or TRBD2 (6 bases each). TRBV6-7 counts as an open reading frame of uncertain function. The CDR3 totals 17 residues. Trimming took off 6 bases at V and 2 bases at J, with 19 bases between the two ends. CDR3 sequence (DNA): TGTGCCAGCAGCAGACAGGCCCAGCGGGCAAACACCGGGGAGCTGTTTTTT. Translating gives CASSRQAQRANTGELFF.

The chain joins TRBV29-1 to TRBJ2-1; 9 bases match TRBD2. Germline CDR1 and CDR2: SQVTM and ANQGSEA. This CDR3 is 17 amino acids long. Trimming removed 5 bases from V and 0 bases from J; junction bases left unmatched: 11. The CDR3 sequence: CSVSGGGGGGSYNEQFF. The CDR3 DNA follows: TGCAGCGTTAGCGGCGGGGGCGGGGGGGGCTCCTACAATGAGCAGTTCTTC.

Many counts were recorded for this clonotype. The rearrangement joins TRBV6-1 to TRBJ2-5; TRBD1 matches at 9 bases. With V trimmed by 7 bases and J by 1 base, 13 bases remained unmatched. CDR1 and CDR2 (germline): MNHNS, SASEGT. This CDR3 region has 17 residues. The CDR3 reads CASTHTLQGAVQETQYF. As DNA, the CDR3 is TGTGCCAGCACCCACACCCTACAGGGGGCGGTCCAAGAGACCCAGTACTTC.

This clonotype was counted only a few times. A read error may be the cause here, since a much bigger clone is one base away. DNA for the CDR3: TGCAGTATTAATGGACCGATCCCTTACGATGAGCAGTTCTTC. It is translated as CSINGPIPYDEQFF. The V gene is TRBV20-1, the J gene TRBJ2-1; D ambiguous. Germline CDR1 DFQATT, CDR2 SNEGSKA (reference sequence). Trimming left V 8 bases short and J 8 bases short, with 22 bases between. This CDR3 spans 14 amino acids.

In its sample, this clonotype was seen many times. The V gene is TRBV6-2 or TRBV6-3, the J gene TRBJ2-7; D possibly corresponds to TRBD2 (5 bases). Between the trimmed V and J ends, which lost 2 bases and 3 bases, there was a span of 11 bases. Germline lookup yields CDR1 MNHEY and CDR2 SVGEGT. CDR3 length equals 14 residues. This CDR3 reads CASSYADGGYEQYF. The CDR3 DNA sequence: TGTGCCAGCAGTTACGCGGACGGAGGCTACGAGCAGTACTTC.